This T cell receptor (beta chain) was sequenced during a study of blood T cell repertoires in COVID-19. Authors' data handling: By means of reference gene primer amplification, nucleated cell counts were estimated. The protocol was immunoSEQ multiplex PCR, while the TCRdb copy is restricted to in-frame clones and leaves out a portion. From that table come the V and J calls and clone size; the DNA was used to work out D and trimming. The data contain hundreds of thousands of clones, 90% to 95% of them singletons. V shed 6 bases, J shed 1 base, and the junction held 3 bases outside the gene matches. Germline CDR1 and CDR2: SGHRS and YFSETQ. This CDR3 has 15 residues.

The sample consisted of peripheral blood. The clonotype comes from a woman younger than 30 who had recovered from COVID-19. The chain joins TRBV5-1 to TRBJ2-1; the match to TRBD2 covers 11 bases. Here the CDR3 reads CASNSGRGSYNEQFF. CDR3 DNA: TGCGCCAGCAATAGCGGGAGGGGGTCCTACAATGAGCAGTTCTTC.